One and the same sample provided the 14 T cell receptor beta chains below, sequenced in a study of PD-1 blockade in classical Hodgkin lymphoma. This table comes from immunoSEQ multiplex PCR, and its TCRdb copy is limited to in-frame clones, with some not included. This sample has about 110,000 clones, with 80% to 90% found just once. Relapses following autologous stem cell transplantation were seen in all patients, with brentuximab vedotin exposure varying. Sequencing was performed on peripheral blood mononuclear cells (PBMCs), taken before the second cycle of nivolumab. The receptors originated from a human donor with classical Hodgkin lymphoma.

This clone was seen once. The chain recombines TRBV7-9 with TRBJ2-4; 9 positions agree with TRBD2. With 1 base clipped from V and 4 bases from J, the junction kept 11 bases outside the gene matches. Germline lookup yields CDR1 SEHNR and CDR2 FQNEAQ (reference sequence). The length of the CDR3 is 18 residues. The CDR3 coding sequence is TGTGCCAGCAGCTTAGAGGGCGCGAGCGGGGGGAGAAAAAACATTCAGTACTTC. Translating it yields CASSLEGASGGRKNIQYF.

The V and J genes are TRBV4-3 and TRBJ1-2; TRBD1 might be the D (5 bases). The CDR3 is 18 residues long. Trimming took 0 bases from V and 6 from J, leaving 23 bases between them. CDR1 is LGHNA, CDR2 YSLEER, per germline. In DNA form, the CDR3 reads TGCGCCAGCAGCCAAGATAGGGGTGGGGTGTCTCTGGTAAATGGCTACACCTTC. Its protein is CASSQDRGGVSLVNGYTF.

The rearrangement links TRBV5-1 to TRBJ1-4, with no clear D. This CDR3 is 16 amino acids long. Trimming took off 2 bases at V and 0 bases at J, with 11 bases between the two ends. Germline-derived CDR1 and CDR2 are SGHRS and YFSETQ. CDR3 bases: TGCGCCAGCAGCTTTGAGAAGGGCACAACTAATGAAAAACTGTTTTTT. This codes for CASSFEKGTTNEKLFF.

The rearrangement joins TRBV5-4 to TRBJ2-7; TRBD1 matches at 11 bases. The CDR3 runs 15 residues. Germline loops: CDR1 SGHNT, CDR2 YYREEE (reference sequence). The V gene end was trimmed by 6 bases and the J gene end by 5 bases; junction bases not matched to a gene: 10. The CDR3 region has the DNA TGTGCCAGCAACATCCCGGGACAGGGGGACCACGAGCAGTACTTC. Residues: CASNIPGQGDHEQYF.

V is TRBV19 and J is TRBJ1-1, with 10 bases identical to TRBD1. The germline V gene has CDR1 LNHDA and CDR2 SQIVND (reference sequence). This CDR3 is built from 12 residues. Losses at the gene ends were 3 bases for V and 10 bases for J; bases not matched to a gene: 2. In DNA, the CDR3 is TGTGCCAGTAGTATTGGACAGGGGGTAGCTTTCTTT. Its protein is CASSIGQGVAFF.

The chain is built from TRBV7-8 and TRBJ1-1; D ambiguous. The CDR3 covers 16 residues. V gave up 5 bases and J gave up 8 bases, with 24 bases separating them. Germline CDR1 and CDR2: SGHVS and FQNEAQ. In nucleotides, the CDR3 is TGTGCCAGCAGCCCCGACTCCTTATCTCAATGGCCCGAAGCTTTCTTT. Its translation is CASSPDSLSQWPEAFF. Combining the CDR3 with reference TRBV7-8 and TRBJ1-1 gives the whole variable domain GAGVSQSPRYKVAKRGQDVALRCDPISGHVSLFWYQQALGQGPEFLTYFQNEAQLDKSGLPSDRFFAERPEGSVSTLKIQRTQQEDSAVYLCASSPDSLSQWPEAFFGQGTRLTVV.

The CDR3 DNA reads TGCGCCAGCAGCCAGGGCTCTGGAAACACCATATATTTT. It translates to CASSQGSGNTIYF. The chain uses TRBV4-1 and TRBJ1-3, with D unresolved. This CDR3 has 13 amino acids. Per the germline V gene, CDR1 is MGHRA and CDR2 is YSYEKL. The germline V and J ends were trimmed by 3 bases and 0 bases, with 3 bases remaining between them.

The chain couples TRBV10-2 to TRBJ2-7; 11 nucleotides match TRBD2. The CDR3 contains 13 residues. J gave up 4 bases and V 7 bases, and 3 bases lay outside the gene matches. Germline CDR1 and CDR2: WSHSY and SAAADI. In DNA, the CDR3 is TGCGCCAGCACCTTAGCGGGAGGGTACGAGCAGTACTTC. This gives the protein CASTLAGGYEQYF.

The chain carries TRBV6-5 and TRBJ2-1, with D perhaps TRBD2 (7 bases). Trimming pared 2 bases from V and 6 bases from J, leaving 14 bases between. This CDR3 spans 15 amino acids. The germline gives CDR1 MNHEY, CDR2 SVGAGI. Here the CDR3 reads CASSYASGQSNEQFF. CDR3 nucleotide sequence: TGTGCCAGCAGTTACGCTAGCGGACAGAGCAATGAGCAGTTCTTC.

The rearrangement uses TRBV27 and TRBJ2-1; 11 bases line up with TRBD2. Trimming took 3 bases from V and 10 from J; bases not matched to a gene: 8. The germline gives CDR1 MNHEY, CDR2 SMNVEV (reference sequence). The CDR3 has 15 residues. CDR3 DNA: TGTGCCAGCAGTTTTATAACTAGCGGGAGCGACGAGCAGTTCTTC. Translated: CASSFITSGSDEQFF.

The chain uses TRBV5-1 and TRBJ2-7; D may be TRBD1 or TRBD2 (5 bases each). The length of the CDR3 is 14 residues. V gave up 4 bases and J gave up 4 bases, with 15 bases separating them. From germline, CDR1 is SGHRS and CDR2 YFSETQ. CDR3 nucleotide sequence: TGCGCCAGCAGCATCGTCCCGGGACCTTACGAGCAGTACTTC. Amino acid sequence: CASSIVPGPYEQYF.

This sequence joins TRBV10-3 and TRBJ1-5; D ambiguous. The CDR3 has 12 amino acids. Germline CDR1 reads ENHRY; CDR2 reads SYGVKD. V lost 4 bases and J 3 bases, leaving 4 bases between the germline ends. CDR3: CAISADNQPQHF. The DNA for the CDR3 is TGTGCCATCAGTGCGGACAATCAGCCCCAGCATTTT.

The chain employs TRBV5-1 and TRBJ2-1; D tentatively reads TRBD1 or TRBD2 (6 bases each). The ends were cut back, 2 bases at V and 5 bases at J, with 20 bases in the middle. The CDR3 totals 17 residues. Germline lookup yields CDR1 SGHRS and CDR2 YFSETQ. CDR3 loop: CASSFRGLRGLNNEQFF. The CDR3 DNA follows: TGCGCCAGCAGCTTCAGGGGACTTAGGGGCTTGAACAATGAGCAGTTCTTC.

The chain is built from TRBV6-5 and TRBJ2-7, with 10 bases fitting TRBD1. The trim removed 4 bases at V and 5 bases at J, leaving 8 bases unmatched. CDR3 size: 15 residues. Per germline, CDR1 MNHEY and CDR2 SVGAGI. The CDR3 reads CASSWSRDRGNEQYF. CDR3 coding DNA: TGTGCCAGCAGTTGGTCTCGGGACAGGGGAAACGAGCAGTACTTC.